Below, 11 T cell receptor beta chains from the same sample are listed, as sequenced in a study of molecular identifiers for immune sequencing clone quantification. TCRdb re-called the PCR reads with MiXCR, one entry per CDR3 protein. The sample has 20,000 to 30,000 distinct CDR3 sequences; approximately 17% are singletons. The sequenced material came from naive CD8+ T cells from blood, with Jurkat cell RNA spiked in. Documented subset: FACS-sorted CD8+CD4-CCR7+CD45RA+ naive T cells. The receptors come from a human donor in good health. Some libraries in this study had Jurkat cell RNA spiked in.

This clonotype was recorded many times. V and J are TRBV7-9 and TRBJ2-5, with 8 bases lining up with TRBD1. V gave up 5 bases and J gave up 1 base; unmatched junction bases: 6. This CDR3 comprises 15 residues. From germline, CDR1 is SEHNR and CDR2 FQNEAQ (reference sequence). CDR3 nucleotide sequence: TGTGCCAGCAGCACAGACAGGGGTACCCAAGAGACCCAGTACTTC. Encoded protein: CASSTDRGTQETQYF.

This clonotype has at least ten counts. V is TRBV28 and J is TRBJ2-3; tentatively, D is TRBD1 (5 bases). V was cut by 3 bases and J by 6 bases, with 25 bases left in between. CDR1 MDHEN and CDR2 SYDVKM come from the germline V gene. This CDR3 is 18 amino acids long. The CDR3 sequence is CASSLRWVRARSPDTQYF. In DNA, the CDR3 is TGTGCCAGCAGTTTGCGGTGGGTCAGGGCCAGATCTCCGGATACGCAGTATTTT.

This clonotype was picked up many times. The rearrangement joins TRBV28 to TRBJ2-3; TRBD1 aligns across 9 bases. After removal of 5 bases from V and 8 bases from J, the junction contained 5 bases not matched to a gene. Germline V gene lookup returns CDR1 MDHEN and CDR2 SYDVKM. The CDR3 has 13 residues. CDR3 loop: CASSLTGGGTQYF. CDR3 nucleotides: TGTGCCAGCAGTCTTACAGGGGGCGGTACGCAGTATTTT.

At least ten counts were recorded for this clonotype. J is TRBJ2-2 and V is TRBV19, with D unresolved. CDR3 length equals 12 residues. Germline loops: CDR1 LNHDA, CDR2 SQIVND (reference sequence). The germline V and J ends were trimmed by 1 base and 6 bases, with 3 bases remaining between them. CDR3 DNA: TGTGCCAGTAGTATAGTCCCCGGGGAGCTGTTTTTT. Translation gives CASSIVPGELFF.

This clonotype appeared many times. The chain carries TRBV5-8 and TRBJ1-4, with a possible D match to TRBD1 (5 bases). Trimming stripped 2 bases from V and 0 bases from J, with 8 bases between. The CDR3 covers 15 residues. The germline V gene encodes CDR1 SGHTS and CDR2 YDEGEE. CDR3 in amino acids: CASSFRGATNEKLFF. The CDR3, as DNA: TGTGCCAGCAGCTTTCGGGGGGCAACTAATGAAAAACTGTTTTTT.

This clonotype was recorded many times. The chain carries TRBV4-1 and TRBJ1-6, with D hard to call. The V gene lost 7 bases and the J gene lost 0 bases, with 7 bases spanning the gap. The V gene's germline CDR1 is MGHRA and CDR2 YSYEKL. This CDR3 has 14 residues. The DNA for the CDR3 is TGCGCCAGCACTGACCACTCCTATAATTCACCCCTCCACTTT. Translation: CASTDHSYNSPLHF.

In its sample, this clonotype was seen many times. J is TRBJ1-5 and V is TRBV4-3; D call uncertain. The CDR3 extends over 15 amino acids. V lost 0 bases and J lost 0, with 6 bases in between. Per germline, CDR1 LGHNA and CDR2 YSLEER. The DNA of the CDR3 is TGCGCCAGCAGCCAAGAATCAGTTAGCAATCAGCCCCAGCATTTT. Residues: CASSQESVSNQPQHF.

There are many counts of this clonotype. Germline and junction disagree at one end, which may indicate a read error. V and J are TRBV28 and TRBJ2-5; D is possibly TRBD1 (6 bases). This CDR3 spans 14 amino acids. Germline CDR1 and CDR2: MDHEN and SYDVKM. The CDR3 coding sequence is TGTGCCAGCACCCTGACAGGAACCCAAGGGACCCAGTACTTC. The encoded protein is CASTLTGTQGTQYF.

This clonotype occurred many times. CDR3 amino acids: CASSILNTEAFF. The CDR3 nucleotides read TGTGCCAGTAGCATCCTTAACACTGAAGCTTTCTTT. This chain connects TRBV19 to TRBJ1-1, with unresolved D. From germline, CDR1 is LNHDA and CDR2 SQIVND (reference sequence). The CDR3 runs to 12 residues. Trimming cost V 6 bases and J 2 bases, with 7 bases left between them.

The sample holds many counts of this clonotype. The J gene is TRBJ1-5, the V gene TRBV4-1, with D possibly matching TRBD1 (5 bases). CDR3 length: 16 amino acids. The V and J ends lost 1 base and 4 bases respectively, with 14 bases between them. Per the germline V gene, CDR1 is MGHRA and CDR2 is YSYEKL. CDR3: CASSQVVGDMNQPQHF. The CDR3 coding sequence is TGCGCCAGCAGCCAAGTGGTAGGGGATATGAATCAGCCCCAGCATTTT.

This clonotype has a count of ten or more. The chain joins TRBV12-3 or TRBV12-4 to TRBJ1-1; 7 nucleotides align to TRBD1. The CDR3 has 15 amino acids. The J segment lost 9 bases and the V segment lost 1 base, leaving 11 bases of the junction unmatched. The CDR3 sequence: CASSLDILGTEKAFF. The CDR3 DNA reads TGTGCCAGCAGTTTAGACATTCTGGGGACAGAAAAAGCTTTCTTT.